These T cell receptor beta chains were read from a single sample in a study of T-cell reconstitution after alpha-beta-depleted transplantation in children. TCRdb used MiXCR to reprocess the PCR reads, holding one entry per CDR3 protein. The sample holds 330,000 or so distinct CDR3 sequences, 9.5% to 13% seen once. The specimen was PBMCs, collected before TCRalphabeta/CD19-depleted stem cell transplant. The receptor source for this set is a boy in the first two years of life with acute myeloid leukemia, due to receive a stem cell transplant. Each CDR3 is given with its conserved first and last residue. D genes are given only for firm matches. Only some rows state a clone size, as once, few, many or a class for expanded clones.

CDR3nt: TGTGCCAGCAGCCCCGACGGAGGGTCCTACAATGAGCAGTTCTTC
CDR3aa: CASSPDGGSYNEQFF
d_gene: -
abundance: many
j_gene: TRBJ2-1
v_gene: TRBV12-3/TRBV12-4

CDR3nt: TGCAGTGCTAGAAAATCCGGGGACAGGGGAAGCAATCAGCCCCAGCATTTT
CDR3aa: CSARKSGDRGSNQPQHF
d_gene: TRBD1
abundance: -
j_gene: TRBJ1-5
v_gene: TRBV20-1

CDR3nt: TGCAGCTCATCGGGATTCTGGGATGAGCAGTTCTTC
CDR3aa: CSSSGFWDEQFF
d_gene: -
abundance: few
j_gene: TRBJ2-1
v_gene: TRBV29-1

CDR3nt: TGTGCCAGCAGTTTATGGTGGCCGGACACACACACCTACGAGCAGTACTTC
CDR3aa: CASSLWWPDTHTYEQYF
d_gene: -
abundance: many
j_gene: TRBJ2-7
v_gene: TRBV28

CDR3nt: TGCAGTGCTCCCCCGGGACTAGCGGGAGTCAATGAGCAGTTCTTC
CDR3aa: CSAPPGLAGVNEQFF
d_gene: TRBD2
abundance: many
j_gene: TRBJ2-1
v_gene: TRBV20-1

CDR3nt: TGTGCCAGCAGCTTAGTGGTGACAGCTACAGATACGCAGTATTTT
CDR3aa: CASSLVVTATDTQYF
d_gene: -
abundance: many
j_gene: TRBJ2-3
v_gene: TRBV11-2

CDR3nt: TGTGCCAGCAGGACTAGCGGGAGCTCCTACAATGAGCAGTTCTTC
CDR3aa: CASRTSGSSYNEQFF
d_gene: TRBD2
abundance: many
j_gene: TRBJ2-1
v_gene: TRBV12-3/TRBV12-4

CDR3nt: TGCGCCAGCAGCTTGGCTAGCGGGAGGACGAACAATGAGCAGTTCTTC
CDR3aa: CASSLASGRTNNEQFF
d_gene: TRBD2
abundance: many
j_gene: TRBJ2-1
v_gene: TRBV5-1

CDR3nt: TGTGCCAGCAGCCCCATTTTGGGACCTAACGGGCTAAGGGAGACCCAGTACTTC
CDR3aa: CASSPILGPNGLRETQYF
d_gene: -
abundance: many
j_gene: TRBJ2-5
v_gene: TRBV11-2

CDR3nt: TGTGCCACCAGCAGAGATTTCGAAACAGGGGGCTGGGAGACCCAGTACTTC
CDR3aa: CATSRDFETGGWETQYF
d_gene: TRBD1
abundance: few
j_gene: TRBJ2-5
v_gene: TRBV15

CDR3nt: TGTGCCAGCAGGACGGATGTAGATACGCAGTATTTT
CDR3aa: CASRTDVDTQYF
d_gene: -
abundance: -
j_gene: TRBJ2-3
v_gene: TRBV2

CDR3nt: TGCGCCAGCAGCCAAGTCCTAGCGGGAGGGCCTTACAATGAGCAGTTCTTC
CDR3aa: CASSQVLAGGPYNEQFF
d_gene: TRBD2
abundance: many
j_gene: TRBJ2-1
v_gene: TRBV4-3

CDR3nt: TGTGCCAGCAGCCCCTTAGCGGGCTACAATGAGCAGTTCTTC
CDR3aa: CASSPLAGYNEQFF
d_gene: TRBD2
abundance: many
j_gene: TRBJ2-1
v_gene: TRBV7-3

CDR3nt: TGTGCCAGCAGCGTAGTTGAGGGGGGATGGGAGACCCAGTACTTC
CDR3aa: CASSVVEGGWETQYF
d_gene: -
abundance: many
j_gene: TRBJ2-5
v_gene: TRBV9

CDR3nt: TGCGCCAGCAGCCTGGACTGGTTCTTCTACGAGCAGTACTTC
CDR3aa: CASSLDWFFYEQYF
d_gene: -
abundance: many
j_gene: TRBJ2-7
v_gene: TRBV5-1

CDR3nt: TGTGCCAGCAGAACCGGACCCAGAAGGGAGACCCAGTACTTC
CDR3aa: CASRTGPRRETQYF
d_gene: -
abundance: many
j_gene: TRBJ2-5
v_gene: TRBV7-2

CDR3nt: TGCGCCAGCAGCCAAGATCTGCCCCTAGGACAGGGGGCCACTGAAGCTTTCTTT
CDR3aa: CASSQDLPLGQGATEAFF
d_gene: TRBD1
abundance: many
j_gene: TRBJ1-1
v_gene: TRBV4-3

CDR3nt: TGCAGCGTTGAAGGGGGGGCAGAAGCTTTCTTT
CDR3aa: CSVEGGAEAFF
d_gene: -
abundance: -
j_gene: TRBJ1-1
v_gene: TRBV29-1

CDR3nt: TGTGCCAGCAGGCCCGGACAGGGGAATGAGCAGTTCTTC
CDR3aa: CASRPGQGNEQFF
d_gene: TRBD1
abundance: -
j_gene: TRBJ2-1
v_gene: TRBV5-5

CDR3nt: TGTGCCAGCAGTAAGGACAGGGGTAAAGAGACCCAGTACTTC
CDR3aa: CASSKDRGKETQYF
d_gene: TRBD1
abundance: many
j_gene: TRBJ2-5
v_gene: TRBV6-1

CDR3nt: TGTGCCAGCAGCATCGGGACAGCGGGGGGATACGAGCAGTACTTC
CDR3aa: CASSIGTAGGYEQYF
d_gene: TRBD2
abundance: many
j_gene: TRBJ2-7
v_gene: TRBV9

CDR3nt: TGTGCTAGTGGTCCAACCTTTAAGGACAATGAGCAGTTCTTC
CDR3aa: CASGPTFKDNEQFF
d_gene: -
abundance: many
j_gene: TRBJ2-1
v_gene: TRBV12-5

CDR3nt: TGTGCCAGCAACCCCCGCAATCTCATGAACACTGAAGCTTTCTTT
CDR3aa: CASNPRNLMNTEAFF
d_gene: -
abundance: many
j_gene: TRBJ1-1
v_gene: TRBV28

CDR3nt: TGCGCCAGCAGCCAAGTTCCCCCTGGTTTTAGCTCCTACAATGAGCAGTTCTTC
CDR3aa: CASSQVPPGFSSYNEQFF
d_gene: -
abundance: many
j_gene: TRBJ2-1
v_gene: TRBV4-3

CDR3nt: TGTGCCAGAACGGAGCGTCCCACGAACACCGGGGAGCTGTTTTTT
CDR3aa: CARTERPTNTGELFF
d_gene: -
abundance: -
j_gene: TRBJ2-2
v_gene: TRBV19

CDR3nt: TGCGCCAGCAGGCACCACGAGCAGTACTTC
CDR3aa: CASRHHEQYF
d_gene: -
abundance: many
j_gene: TRBJ2-7
v_gene: TRBV10-2

CDR3nt: TGTGCCAGCAGTTTTCTCCAGGAGGGTATCACTGAAGCTTTCTTT
CDR3aa: CASSFLQEGITEAFF
d_gene: -
abundance: few
j_gene: TRBJ1-1
v_gene: TRBV12-3/TRBV12-4

CDR3nt: TGTGCCAGCAGCCAAGCCGGGACAGCCTACGAGCAGTACTTC
CDR3aa: CASSQAGTAYEQYF
d_gene: TRBD1
abundance: many
j_gene: TRBJ2-7
v_gene: TRBV3-1

CDR3nt: TGTGCCAGCACCCTGTTGGACCAAGAGACCCAGTACTTC
CDR3aa: CASTLLDQETQYF
d_gene: -
abundance: many
j_gene: TRBJ2-5
v_gene: TRBV12-3/TRBV12-4

CDR3nt: TGCGCCAGCAGCCGGACTAGCGGGAGGGAGCAGTTCTTC
CDR3aa: CASSRTSGREQFF
d_gene: TRBD2
abundance: many
j_gene: TRBJ2-1
v_gene: TRBV5-1

CDR3nt: TGTGCCAGCAGCCGCGGGGGGAGGCCTAGCACAGATACGCAGTATTTT
CDR3aa: CASSRGGRPSTDTQYF
d_gene: TRBD2
abundance: many
j_gene: TRBJ2-3
v_gene: TRBV7-2

CDR3nt: TGTGCCAGCTGGACACTTGCGAACACCGGGGAGCTGTTTTTT
CDR3aa: CASWTLANTGELFF
d_gene: -
abundance: -
j_gene: TRBJ2-2
v_gene: TRBV18

CDR3nt: TGCGCCAGCAGCTTCTCCGATGAGCAGTTCTTC
CDR3aa: CASSFSDEQFF
d_gene: -
abundance: many
j_gene: TRBJ2-1
v_gene: TRBV5-1

CDR3nt: TGTGCCAGCAGCCGCCTTACTAGGTCCTACAATGAGCAGTTCTTC
CDR3aa: CASSRLTRSYNEQFF
d_gene: -
abundance: many
j_gene: TRBJ2-1
v_gene: TRBV11-2

CDR3nt: TGTGCCAGCAGCGGCCCCGGCCTGAACACTGAAGCTTTCTTT
CDR3aa: CASSGPGLNTEAFF
d_gene: -
abundance: -
j_gene: TRBJ1-1
v_gene: TRBV5-6

CDR3nt: TGTGCCAGCTCACCAAGGCCCCCCCAAGAGACCCAGTACTTC
CDR3aa: CASSPRPPQETQYF
d_gene: -
abundance: -
j_gene: TRBJ2-5
v_gene: TRBV18

CDR3nt: TGCGCCAGCAGGCGCTGGACAGAGACCACAGATACGCAGTATTTT
CDR3aa: CASRRWTETTDTQYF
d_gene: -
abundance: many
j_gene: TRBJ2-3
v_gene: TRBV5-1

CDR3nt: TGTGCCAGCAGCCTAAGCACTAGTTCAAACAGGGGAGGGGAGCTGTTTTTT
CDR3aa: CASSLSTSSNRGGELFF
d_gene: TRBD1
abundance: many
j_gene: TRBJ2-2
v_gene: TRBV11-2

CDR3nt: TGTGCCAGCAGCTTAGCGACAGGATATGAAGCTTTCTTT
CDR3aa: CASSLATGYEAFF
d_gene: -
abundance: many
j_gene: TRBJ1-1
v_gene: TRBV7-2

CDR3nt: TGCAGTGCTGGACAGGGGACAACTGGAAACACCATATATTTT
CDR3aa: CSAGQGTTGNTIYF
d_gene: TRBD1
abundance: many
j_gene: TRBJ1-3
v_gene: TRBV20-1

CDR3nt: TGTGCCAGCCGAGCGGGAAACCTATACAATGAGCAGTTCTTC
CDR3aa: CASRAGNLYNEQFF
d_gene: TRBD2
abundance: -
j_gene: TRBJ2-1
v_gene: TRBV3-1

CDR3nt: TGTGCCAGCAGCTTACTAGCGGGGGGAGAGACCCAGTACTTC
CDR3aa: CASSLLAGGETQYF
d_gene: TRBD2
abundance: many
j_gene: TRBJ2-5
v_gene: TRBV7-3

CDR3nt: TGTGCCAGCGCGGCCCTCATTACAGGGAGAGACGAGCAGTACTTC
CDR3aa: CASAALITGRDEQYF
d_gene: -
abundance: -
j_gene: TRBJ2-7
v_gene: TRBV7-9

CDR3nt: TGTGCCACCTCGCCGGGCCAGGGTGGGAGAGAGACCCAGTACTTC
CDR3aa: CATSPGQGGRETQYF
d_gene: -
abundance: many
j_gene: TRBJ2-5
v_gene: TRBV6-1

CDR3nt: TGTGCCAGCAGTCCGCGGACAGCTCAGACCACTGAAGCTTTCTTT
CDR3aa: CASSPRTAQTTEAFF
d_gene: -
abundance: many
j_gene: TRBJ1-1
v_gene: TRBV12-3/TRBV12-4

CDR3nt: TGTGCCACCAGTGACGCCGGGACAGGCACCCATGGCTACACCTTC
CDR3aa: CATSDAGTGTHGYTF
d_gene: TRBD1
abundance: many
j_gene: TRBJ1-2
v_gene: TRBV24-1

CDR3nt: TGTGCCAGCAGTATGGGGGACAGCAGAAACACCATATATTTT
CDR3aa: CASSMGDSRNTIYF
d_gene: TRBD1
abundance: many
j_gene: TRBJ1-3
v_gene: TRBV12-3/TRBV12-4

CDR3nt: TGCAGCGTTGAGCAGGGTACGGATGGCTACACCTTC
CDR3aa: CSVEQGTDGYTF
d_gene: -
abundance: many
j_gene: TRBJ1-2
v_gene: TRBV29-1

CDR3nt: TGTGCCAGCTGTTTAGGCTGGCTAGCGGGGGGCCAAGCAGATACGCAGTATTTT
CDR3aa: CASCLGWLAGGQADTQYF
d_gene: TRBD2
abundance: -
j_gene: TRBJ2-3
v_gene: TRBV2

CDR3nt: TGTGCCAGCAGCTTAGAAGTGACTAGCGGGAGCTTCCCCTCCTACAATGAGCAGTTCTTC
CDR3aa: CASSLEVTSGSFPSYNEQFF
d_gene: TRBD2
abundance: -
j_gene: TRBJ2-1
v_gene: TRBV11-2

CDR3nt: TGTGCCAGCAGCTTCTCCCGGGCGGGAGTCTCCTACAATGAGCAGTTCTTC
CDR3aa: CASSFSRAGVSYNEQFF
d_gene: TRBD2
abundance: few
j_gene: TRBJ2-1
v_gene: TRBV7-8